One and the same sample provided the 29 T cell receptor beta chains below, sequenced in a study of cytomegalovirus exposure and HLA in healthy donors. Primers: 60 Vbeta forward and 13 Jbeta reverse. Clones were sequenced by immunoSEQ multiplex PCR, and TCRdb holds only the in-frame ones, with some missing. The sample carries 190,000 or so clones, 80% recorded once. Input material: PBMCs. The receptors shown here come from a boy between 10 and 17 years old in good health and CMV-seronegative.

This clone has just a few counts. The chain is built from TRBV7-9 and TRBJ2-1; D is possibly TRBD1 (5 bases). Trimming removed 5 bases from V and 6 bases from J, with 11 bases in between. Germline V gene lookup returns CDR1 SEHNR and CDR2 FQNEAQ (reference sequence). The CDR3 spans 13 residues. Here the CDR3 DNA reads TGTGCCAGCAGCCCAACAGGTTCCAATGAGCAGTTCTTC. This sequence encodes CASSPTGSNEQFF.

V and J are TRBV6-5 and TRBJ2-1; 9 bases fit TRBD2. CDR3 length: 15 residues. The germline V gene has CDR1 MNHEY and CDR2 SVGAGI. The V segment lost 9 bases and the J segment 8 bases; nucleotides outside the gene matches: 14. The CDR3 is CASQWGAGGRDEQFF. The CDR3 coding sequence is TGTGCCAGTCAGTGGGGAGCGGGGGGTCGGGATGAGCAGTTCTTC.

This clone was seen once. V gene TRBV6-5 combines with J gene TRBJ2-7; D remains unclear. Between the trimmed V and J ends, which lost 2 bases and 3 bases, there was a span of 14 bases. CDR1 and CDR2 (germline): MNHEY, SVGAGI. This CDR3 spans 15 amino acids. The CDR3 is CASSYGSQAHYEQYF. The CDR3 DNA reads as TGTGCCAGCAGTTACGGGTCTCAGGCGCACTACGAGCAGTACTTC.

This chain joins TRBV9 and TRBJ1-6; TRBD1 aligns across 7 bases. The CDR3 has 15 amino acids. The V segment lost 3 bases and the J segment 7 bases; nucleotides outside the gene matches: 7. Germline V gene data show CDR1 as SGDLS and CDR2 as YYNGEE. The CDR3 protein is CASSAWTGQNSPLHF. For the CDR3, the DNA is TGTGCCAGCAGCGCCTGGACAGGACAAAATTCACCCCTCCACTTT.

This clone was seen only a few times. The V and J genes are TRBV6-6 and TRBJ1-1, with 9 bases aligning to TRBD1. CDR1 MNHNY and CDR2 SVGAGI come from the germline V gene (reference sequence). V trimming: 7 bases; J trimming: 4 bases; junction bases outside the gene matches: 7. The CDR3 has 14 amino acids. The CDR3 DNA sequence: TGTGCCAGCATCCTGGACAGGGGAGGCACTGAAGCTTTCTTT. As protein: CASILDRGGTEAFF.

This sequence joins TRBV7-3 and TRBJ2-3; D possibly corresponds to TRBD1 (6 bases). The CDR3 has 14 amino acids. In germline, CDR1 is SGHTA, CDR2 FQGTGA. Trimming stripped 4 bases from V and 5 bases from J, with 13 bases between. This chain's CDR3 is CASSYGPGEDTQYF. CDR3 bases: TGTGCCAGCAGCTACGGTCCAGGGGAAGATACGCAGTATTTT.

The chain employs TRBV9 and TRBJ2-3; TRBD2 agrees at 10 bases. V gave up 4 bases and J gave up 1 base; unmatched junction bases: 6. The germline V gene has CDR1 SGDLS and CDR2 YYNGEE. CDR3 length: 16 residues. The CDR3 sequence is CASSTQGTSGTDTQYF. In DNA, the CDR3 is TGTGCCAGCAGCACCCAAGGGACTAGCGGCACAGATACGCAGTATTTT.

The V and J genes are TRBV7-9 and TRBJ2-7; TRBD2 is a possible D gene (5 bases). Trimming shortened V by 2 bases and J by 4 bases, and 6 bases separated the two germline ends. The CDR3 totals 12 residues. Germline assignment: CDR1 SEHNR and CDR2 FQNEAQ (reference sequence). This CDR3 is CASSLSGYEQYF. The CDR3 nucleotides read TGTGCCAGCAGCTTATCGGGGTACGAGCAGTACTTC.

The CDR3 DNA follows: TGTGCCACACAGGCCTCTGGAAACACCATATATTTT. Protein product: CATQASGNTIYF. This chain uses TRBV10-3 with TRBJ1-3, with D tentatively TRBD1 (5 bases). V shed 10 bases and J shed 0 bases, with 7 bases lying between them. The CDR3 contains 12 residues. Germline V gives CDR1 ENHRY, CDR2 SYGVKD.

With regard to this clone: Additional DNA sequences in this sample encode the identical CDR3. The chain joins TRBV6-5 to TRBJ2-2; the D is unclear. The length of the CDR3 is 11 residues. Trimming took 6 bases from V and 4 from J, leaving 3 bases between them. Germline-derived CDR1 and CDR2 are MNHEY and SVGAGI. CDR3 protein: CASSRTGELFF. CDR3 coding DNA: TGTGCCAGCAGCCGCACCGGGGAGCTGTTTTTT.

Written as DNA, the CDR3 is TGTGCCTGGGAGCCGGGACAGGGGGCTTCACCCCTCCACTTT. Translating it yields CAWEPGQGASPLHF. The V call is TRBV30, the J call TRBJ1-6; 12 bases agree with TRBD1. The CDR3 loop spans 14 amino acids. J lost 9 bases, V lost 5 bases, and 5 bases had no gene match. Germline V gene data show CDR1 as GTSNPN and CDR2 as SVGIG (reference sequence).

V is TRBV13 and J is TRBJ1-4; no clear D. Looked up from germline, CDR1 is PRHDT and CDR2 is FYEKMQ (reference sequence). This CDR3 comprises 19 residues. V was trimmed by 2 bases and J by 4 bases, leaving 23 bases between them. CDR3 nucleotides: TGTGCCAGCAGCTTAAATTCTAAGGGAGGATATCGGGGTAATGAAAAACTGTTTTTT. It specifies CASSLNSKGGYRGNEKLFF.

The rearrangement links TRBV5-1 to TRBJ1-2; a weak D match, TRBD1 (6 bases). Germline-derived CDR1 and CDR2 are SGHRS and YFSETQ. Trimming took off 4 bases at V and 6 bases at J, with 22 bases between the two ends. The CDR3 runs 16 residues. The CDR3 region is CASSPQGRSDVNGYTF. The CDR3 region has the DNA TGCGCCAGCAGCCCACAGGGTAGGTCCGACGTGAATGGCTACACCTTC.

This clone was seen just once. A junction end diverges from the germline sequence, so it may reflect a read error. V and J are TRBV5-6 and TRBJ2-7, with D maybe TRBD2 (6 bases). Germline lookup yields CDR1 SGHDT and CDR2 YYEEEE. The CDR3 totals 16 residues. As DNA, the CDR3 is TGTGCCAGCAGCTTGTCCGGGAGACCGGACTCCCACGAGCAGTACTTC. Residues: CASSLSGRPDSHEQYF.

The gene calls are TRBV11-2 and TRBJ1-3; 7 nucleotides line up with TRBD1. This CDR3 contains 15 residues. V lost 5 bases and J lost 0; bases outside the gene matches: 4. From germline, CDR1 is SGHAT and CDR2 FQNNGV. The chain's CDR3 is CASSKTGISGNTIYF. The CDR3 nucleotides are TGTGCCAGCAGCAAGACAGGGATCTCTGGAAACACCATATATTTT. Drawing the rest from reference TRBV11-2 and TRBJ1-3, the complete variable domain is EAGVAQSPRYKIIEKRQSVAFWCNPISGHATLYWYQQILGQGPKLLIQFQNNGVVDDSQLPKDRFSAERLKGVDSTLKIQPAKLEDSAVYLCASSKTGISGNTIYFGEGSWLTVV.

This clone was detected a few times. The CDR3 DNA reads TGTGCCAGTAGTAGGCGAGCGGGGACAAATACGCAGTATTTT. Translated: CASSRRAGTNTQYF. The chain recombines TRBV19 with TRBJ2-3, with a possible D match to TRBD2 (7 bases). The CDR3 runs 14 residues. The V end was cut by 4 bases, the J end by 7 bases, with 15 bases between. Germline V gene data show CDR1 as LNHDA and CDR2 as SQIVND (reference sequence).

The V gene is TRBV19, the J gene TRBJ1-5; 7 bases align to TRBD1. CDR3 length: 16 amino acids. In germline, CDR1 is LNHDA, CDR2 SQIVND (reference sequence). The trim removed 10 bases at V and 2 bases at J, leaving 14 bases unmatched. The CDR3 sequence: CATTADRVRRNQPQHF. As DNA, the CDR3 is TGTGCCACTACGGCCGACAGGGTGAGGCGCAATCAGCCCCAGCATTTT.

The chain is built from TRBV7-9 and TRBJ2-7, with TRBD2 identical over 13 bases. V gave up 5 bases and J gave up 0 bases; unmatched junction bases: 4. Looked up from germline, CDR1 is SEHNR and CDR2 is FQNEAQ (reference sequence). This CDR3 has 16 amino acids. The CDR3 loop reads CASSGTSGKSSYEQYF. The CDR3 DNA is TGTGCCAGCAGCGGGACTAGCGGGAAGAGCTCCTACGAGCAGTACTTC.

The CDR3 DNA follows: TGTGCCAGCAGCGTAACAGGGATAGAGACCCAGTACTTC. Translating it yields CASSVTGIETQYF. V usage is TRBV9 and J usage is TRBJ2-5; a possible D gene is TRBD1 (6 bases). The CDR3 spans 13 residues. V dropped 1 base and J dropped 4 bases, with 8 bases sitting between them. Germline assignment: CDR1 SGDLS and CDR2 YYNGEE.

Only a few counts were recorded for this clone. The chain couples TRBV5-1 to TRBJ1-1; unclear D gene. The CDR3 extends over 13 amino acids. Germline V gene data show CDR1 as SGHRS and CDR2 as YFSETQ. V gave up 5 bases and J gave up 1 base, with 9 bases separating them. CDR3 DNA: TGCGCCAGCAGGATAGGAGGGAACACTGAAGCTTTCTTT. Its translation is CASRIGGNTEAFF.

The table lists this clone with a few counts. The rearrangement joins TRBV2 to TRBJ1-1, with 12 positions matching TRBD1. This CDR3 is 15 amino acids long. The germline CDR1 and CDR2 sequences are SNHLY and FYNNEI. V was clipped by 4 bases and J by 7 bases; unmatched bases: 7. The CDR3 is CASSGPGQGAGEAFF. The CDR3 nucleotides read TGTGCCAGCAGTGGGCCGGGACAGGGGGCTGGTGAAGCTTTCTTT.

The CDR3 region has the DNA TGTGCCAGCAGCCTGGGGGGGCAATCAAGGATATACGAGCAGTACTTC. The encoded protein is CASSLGGQSRIYEQYF. This chain connects TRBV5-6 to TRBJ2-7, with a tentative D call TRBD2 (7 bases). The CDR3 sequence is 16 residues long. The V end was cut by 4 bases, the J end by 4 bases, with 21 bases between. Looked up from germline, CDR1 is SGHDT and CDR2 is YYEEEE.

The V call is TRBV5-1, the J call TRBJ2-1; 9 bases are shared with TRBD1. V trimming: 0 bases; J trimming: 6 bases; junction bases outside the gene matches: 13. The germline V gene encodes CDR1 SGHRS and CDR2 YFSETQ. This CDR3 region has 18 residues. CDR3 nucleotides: TGCGCCAGCAGCTTGGGTGGCGGAGGACAGGGGTTCTTCAATGAGCAGTTCTTC. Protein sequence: CASSLGGGGQGFFNEQFF.

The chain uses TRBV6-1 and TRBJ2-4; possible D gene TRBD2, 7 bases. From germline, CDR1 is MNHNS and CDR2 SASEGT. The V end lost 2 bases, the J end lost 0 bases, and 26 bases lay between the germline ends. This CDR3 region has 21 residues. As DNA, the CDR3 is TGTGCCAGCAGTGAAACTTGGGAGGGGGACCTAGCGGAGCTAGCCAAAAACATTCAGTACTTC. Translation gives CASSETWEGDLAELAKNIQYF.

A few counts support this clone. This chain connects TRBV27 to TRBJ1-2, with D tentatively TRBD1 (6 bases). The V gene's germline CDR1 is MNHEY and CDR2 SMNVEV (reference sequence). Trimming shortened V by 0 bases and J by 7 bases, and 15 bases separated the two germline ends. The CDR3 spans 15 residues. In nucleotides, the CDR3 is TGTGCCAGCAGTTTATCCAACCACAGGGTCAGTGGCTACACCTTC. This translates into CASSLSNHRVSGYTF.

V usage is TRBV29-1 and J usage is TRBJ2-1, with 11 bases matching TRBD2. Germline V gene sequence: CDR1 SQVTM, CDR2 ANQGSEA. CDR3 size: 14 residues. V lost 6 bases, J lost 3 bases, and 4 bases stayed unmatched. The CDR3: CSVNSGRGYNEQFF. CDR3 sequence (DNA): TGCAGCGTCAATAGCGGGAGGGGCTACAATGAGCAGTTCTTC.

CDR3 residues: CASGLWREQVTEAFF. For the CDR3, the DNA is TGTGCTAGTGGTTTGTGGAGGGAACAGGTAACTGAAGCTTTCTTT. This chain connects TRBV12-5 to TRBJ1-1, with a tentative D call TRBD1 (5 bases). The V end was cut by 2 bases, the J end by 5 bases, with 15 bases between. Germline assignment: CDR1 LGHNT and CDR2 FRNRAP. The CDR3 is 15 amino acids.

In DNA, the CDR3 is TGTGCCAGCAGCCCGGACAAGGCCTATGGCTACACCTTC. Its protein product is CASSPDKAYGYTF. The genes are TRBV5-4 and TRBJ1-2, with a weak D call TRBD1 (5 bases). CDR3 length: 13 amino acids. Per the germline V gene, CDR1 is SGHNT and CDR2 is YYREEE (reference sequence). V was pared by 4 bases and J by 4 bases, with 11 bases between. Filled out from reference TRBV5-4 and TRBJ1-2, the complete variable domain reads ETGVTQSPTHLIKTRGQQVTLRCSSQSGHNTVSWYQQALGQGPQFIFQYYREEENGRGNFPPRFSGLQFPNYSSELNVNALELDDSALYLCASSPDKAYGYTFGSGTRLTVV.

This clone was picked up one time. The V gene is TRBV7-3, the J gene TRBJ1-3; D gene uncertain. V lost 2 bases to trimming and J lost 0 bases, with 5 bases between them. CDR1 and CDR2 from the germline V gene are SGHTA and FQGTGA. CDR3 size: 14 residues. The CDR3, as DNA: TGTGCCAGCAGCTTATGGAGCTCTGGAAACACCATATATTTT. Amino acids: CASSLWSSGNTIYF. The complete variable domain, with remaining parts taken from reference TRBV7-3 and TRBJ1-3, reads GAGVSQTPSNKVTEKGKYVELRCDPISGHTALYWYRQSLGQGPEFLIYFQGTGAADDSGLPNDRFFAVRPEGSVSTLKIQRTERGDSAVYLCASSLWSSGNTIYFGEGSWLTVV.